This is a list of T cell receptor beta chains from one sample in a study of blood T cell repertoires in COVID-19. TCRdb's copy holds only in-frame clones and misses some; the assay was immunoSEQ multiplex PCR. The data hold roughly 220,000 clones, with about 88% observed a single time. Sequencing input: peripheral blood. All receptors derive from a woman in her fifties or sixties with COVID-19, enrolled during active disease. CDR3s include the opening cysteine and the closing phenylalanine or tryptophan. A D gene is named only where the DNA matches it firmly. Clone size is stated in some rows and not others, as once, few, many or a class when expanded.

abundance: .; len: 15; j_gene: TRBJ1-1; d_gene: .; v_gene: TRBV6-5; CDR3aa: CASSFQGRPNTEAFF; CDR3nt: TGTGCCAGCAGTTTTCAAGGGAGGCCTAACACTGAAGCTTTCTTT
abundance: .; len: 15; j_gene: TRBJ1-6; d_gene: TRBD1; v_gene: TRBV13; CDR3aa: CASSLADRANSPLHF; CDR3nt: TGTGCCAGCAGCTTAGCCGACAGGGCAAATTCACCCCTCCACTTT
abundance: .; len: 15; j_gene: TRBJ2-1; d_gene: TRBD1; v_gene: TRBV15; CDR3aa: CATSSGTGGYNEQFF; CDR3nt: TGTGCCACCAGCAGCGGGACAGGCGGCTACAATGAGCAGTTCTTC
abundance: many; len: 13; j_gene: TRBJ1-2; d_gene: .; v_gene: TRBV10-1; CDR3aa: CASSESGGYGYTF; CDR3nt: TGCGCCAGCAGTGAGTCGGGGGGATATGGCTACACCTTC
abundance: .; len: 15; j_gene: TRBJ2-3; d_gene: .; v_gene: TRBV28; CDR3aa: CASSLWIGSTDTQYF; CDR3nt: TGTGCCAGCAGTTTATGGATCGGGTCCACAGATACGCAGTATTTT
abundance: .; len: 15; j_gene: TRBJ2-3; d_gene: TRBD2; v_gene: TRBV9; CDR3aa: CASSVSGRLTDTQYF; CDR3nt: TGTGCCAGCAGCGTTAGCGGGAGACTCACAGATACGCAGTATTTT
abundance: .; len: 13; j_gene: TRBJ1-5; d_gene: TRBD1; v_gene: TRBV20-1; CDR3aa: CSASWGQNQPQHF; CDR3nt: TGCAGTGCTAGTTGGGGACAGAATCAGCCCCAGCATTTT
abundance: .; len: 14; j_gene: TRBJ2-1; d_gene: .; v_gene: TRBV27; CDR3aa: CASSLSGLAGEQFF; CDR3nt: TGTGCCAGCAGTTTATCAGGGCTAGCCGGTGAGCAGTTCTTC
abundance: .; len: 15; j_gene: TRBJ2-3; d_gene: .; v_gene: TRBV7-2; CDR3aa: CASRPMRGGTDTQYF; CDR3nt: TGTGCCAGCAGACCCATGAGGGGGGGGACAGATACGCAGTATTTT
abundance: .; len: 13; j_gene: TRBJ1-2; d_gene: .; v_gene: TRBV29-1; CDR3aa: CSVSGANPNGYTF; CDR3nt: TGCAGCGTAAGTGGGGCGAACCCAAATGGCTACACCTTC
abundance: .; len: 13; j_gene: TRBJ1-1; d_gene: TRBD1; v_gene: TRBV19; CDR3aa: CASSIQGAVEAFF; CDR3nt: TGTGCCAGTAGTATTCAGGGGGCGGTTGAAGCTTTCTTT
abundance: .; len: 17; j_gene: TRBJ1-6; d_gene: TRBD1; v_gene: TRBV19; CDR3aa: CASRFRAPGQGDSPLHF; CDR3nt: TGTGCCAGTCGGTTTCGGGCTCCGGGACAGGGGGATTCACCCCTCCACTTT
abundance: .; len: 13; j_gene: TRBJ1-2; d_gene: TRBD1; v_gene: TRBV2; CDR3aa: CASSARDSYGYTF; CDR3nt: TGTGCCAGCAGTGCCCGGGACAGCTATGGCTACACCTTC
abundance: .; len: 15; j_gene: TRBJ1-5; d_gene: TRBD1; v_gene: TRBV19; CDR3aa: CATTGAASTYQPQHF; CDR3nt: TGTGCCACAACAGGGGCCGCTTCAACCTATCAGCCCCAGCATTTT
abundance: .; len: 15; j_gene: TRBJ1-2; d_gene: TRBD1; v_gene: TRBV10-1; CDR3aa: CASSNRTGQHYGYTF; CDR3nt: TGCGCCAGCAGTAACCGGACAGGGCAGCACTATGGCTACACCTTC
abundance: .; len: 13; j_gene: TRBJ2-1; d_gene: .; v_gene: TRBV19; CDR3aa: CASTPGTYNEQFF; CDR3nt: TGTGCCAGTACCCCAGGGACCTACAATGAGCAGTTCTTC
abundance: once; len: 12; j_gene: TRBJ2-7; d_gene: .; v_gene: TRBV11-2; CDR3aa: CASRTTGYEQYF; CDR3nt: TGTGCCAGCAGAACTACAGGTTACGAGCAGTACTTC
abundance: once; len: 18; j_gene: TRBJ1-3; d_gene: .; v_gene: TRBV28; CDR3aa: CASSPARIGALSGNTIYF; CDR3nt: TGTGCCAGCAGTCCCGCTCGGATAGGGGCCCTCTCTGGAAACACCATATATTTT
abundance: .; len: 13; j_gene: TRBJ1-1; d_gene: .; v_gene: TRBV27; CDR3aa: CASRGPGDTEAFF; CDR3nt: TGTGCCAGCAGGGGGCCGGGTGACACTGAAGCTTTCTTT
abundance: .; len: 17; j_gene: TRBJ2-6; d_gene: TRBD2; v_gene: TRBV4-1; CDR3aa: CASFPGGGELGANVLTF; CDR3nt: TGCGCCAGCTTCCCCGGCGGGGGAGAGCTAGGGGCCAACGTCCTGACTTTC
abundance: .; len: 14; j_gene: TRBJ2-1; d_gene: TRBD2; v_gene: TRBV30; CDR3aa: CAWQPSGGATEQFF; CDR3nt: TGTGCCTGGCAACCCAGCGGGGGGGCCACTGAGCAGTTCTTC
abundance: .; len: 15; j_gene: TRBJ2-1; d_gene: TRBD2; v_gene: TRBV19; CDR3aa: CASSIKRGGINEQFF; CDR3nt: TGTGCCAGTAGTATAAAGCGGGGGGGCATAAATGAGCAGTTCTTC
abundance: .; len: 13; j_gene: TRBJ2-3; d_gene: .; v_gene: TRBV19; CDR3aa: CASIRRGEDTQYF; CDR3nt: TGTGCCAGTATTCGCAGGGGGGAAGATACGCAGTATTTT
abundance: .; len: 11; j_gene: TRBJ1-1; d_gene: .; v_gene: TRBV19; CDR3aa: CASSRRAEAFF; CDR3nt: TGTGCCAGTAGTAGGCGGGCGGAGGCTTTCTTT
abundance: .; len: 15; j_gene: TRBJ2-5; d_gene: TRBD1; v_gene: TRBV5-8; CDR3aa: CASSPGQGSRETQYF; CDR3nt: TGTGCCAGCAGCCCGGGACAGGGGAGTAGGGAGACCCAGTACTTC
abundance: .; len: 15; j_gene: TRBJ2-1; d_gene: .; v_gene: TRBV7-3; CDR3aa: CASSPRQALYNEQFF; CDR3nt: TGTGCCAGCAGCCCTCGACAAGCCCTATACAATGAGCAGTTCTTC
abundance: .; len: 18; j_gene: TRBJ1-6; d_gene: TRBD1; v_gene: TRBV10-3; CDR3aa: CAISESNVLRDRYSPLHF; CDR3nt: TGTGCCATCAGTGAGTCGAATGTTTTAAGGGACAGGTATTCACCCCTCCACTTT
abundance: .; len: 15; j_gene: TRBJ2-5; d_gene: .; v_gene: TRBV2; CDR3aa: CASSEDRGAGETQYF; CDR3nt: TGTGCCAGCAGTGAAGACCGCGGGGCGGGGGAGACCCAGTACTTC
abundance: .; len: 15; j_gene: TRBJ2-1; d_gene: .; v_gene: TRBV14; CDR3aa: CASSQQLLGGNEQFF; CDR3nt: TGTGCCAGCAGCCAACAACTCCTCGGAGGGAATGAGCAGTTCTTC
abundance: .; len: 16; j_gene: TRBJ1-1; d_gene: .; v_gene: TRBV6-1; CDR3aa: CASSEPPTGLNTEAFF; CDR3nt: TGTGCCAGCAGTGAACCCCCTACAGGGCTGAACACTGAAGCTTTCTTT
abundance: .; len: 12; j_gene: TRBJ1-2; d_gene: .; v_gene: TRBV18; CDR3aa: CASSTNGRGYTF; CDR3nt: TGTGCCAGCTCTACCAATGGCCGTGGCTACACCTTC
abundance: .; len: 14; j_gene: TRBJ1-1; d_gene: TRBD1; v_gene: TRBV5-6; CDR3aa: CASTPQGANTEAFF; CDR3nt: TGTGCCAGCACTCCGCAGGGGGCAAACACTGAAGCTTTCTTT
abundance: .; len: 15; j_gene: TRBJ2-1; d_gene: .; v_gene: TRBV21-1; CDR3aa: CASSTRDREVNEQFF; CDR3nt: TGTGCCAGCAGCACTCGGGACAGGGAGGTCAATGAGCAGTTCTTC
abundance: .; len: 15; j_gene: TRBJ2-5; d_gene: TRBD1; v_gene: TRBV7-2; CDR3aa: CASSLNRGLRETQYF; CDR3nt: TGTGCCAGCAGCTTGAACAGGGGGCTGCGGGAGACCCAGTACTTC
abundance: .; len: 16; j_gene: TRBJ2-1; d_gene: .; v_gene: TRBV14; CDR3aa: CASSRLGRGSVNEQFF; CDR3nt: TGTGCCAGCAGCCGCCTGGGTAGGGGTTCCGTCAATGAGCAGTTCTTC
abundance: .; len: 13; j_gene: TRBJ1-1; d_gene: .; v_gene: TRBV6-5; CDR3aa: CAIKGHAYTEAFF; CDR3nt: TGTGCCATTAAGGGACACGCTTACACTGAAGCTTTCTTT
abundance: .; len: 13; j_gene: TRBJ1-1; d_gene: .; v_gene: TRBV12-3/TRBV12-4; CDR3aa: CASSFQGNTEAFF; CDR3nt: TGTGCCAGCAGTTTTCAGGGGAACACTGAAGCTTTCTTT